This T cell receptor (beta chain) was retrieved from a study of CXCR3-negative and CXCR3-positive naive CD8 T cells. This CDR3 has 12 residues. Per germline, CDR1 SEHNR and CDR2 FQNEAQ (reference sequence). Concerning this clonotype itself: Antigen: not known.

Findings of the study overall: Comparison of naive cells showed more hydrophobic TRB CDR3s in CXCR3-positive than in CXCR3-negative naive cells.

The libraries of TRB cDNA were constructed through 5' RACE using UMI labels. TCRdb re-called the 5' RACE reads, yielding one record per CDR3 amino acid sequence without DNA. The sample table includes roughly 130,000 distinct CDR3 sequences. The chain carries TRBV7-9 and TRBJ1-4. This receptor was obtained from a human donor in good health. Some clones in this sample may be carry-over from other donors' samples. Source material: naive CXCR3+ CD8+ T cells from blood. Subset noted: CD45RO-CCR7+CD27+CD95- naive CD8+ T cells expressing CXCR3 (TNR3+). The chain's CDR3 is CASSATNEKLFF.